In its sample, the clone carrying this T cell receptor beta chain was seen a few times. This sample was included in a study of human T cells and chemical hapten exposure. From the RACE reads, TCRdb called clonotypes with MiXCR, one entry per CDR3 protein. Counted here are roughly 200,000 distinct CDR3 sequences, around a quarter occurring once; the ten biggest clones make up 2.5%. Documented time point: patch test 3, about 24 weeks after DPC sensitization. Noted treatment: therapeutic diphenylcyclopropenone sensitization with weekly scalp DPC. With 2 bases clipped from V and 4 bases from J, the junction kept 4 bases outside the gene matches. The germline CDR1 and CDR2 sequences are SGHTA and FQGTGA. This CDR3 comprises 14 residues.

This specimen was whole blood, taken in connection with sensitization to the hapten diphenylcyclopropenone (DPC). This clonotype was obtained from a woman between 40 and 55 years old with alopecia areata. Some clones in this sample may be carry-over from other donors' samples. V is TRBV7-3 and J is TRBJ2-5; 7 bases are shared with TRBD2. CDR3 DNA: TGTGCCAGCAGCTTATTCGGCGGGAGAGAGACCCAGTACTTC. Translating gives CASSLFGGRETQYF.